This entry lists 12 T cell receptor beta chains sequenced from one sample in a study of blood T cell repertoires in COVID-19. Profiling relied on immunoSEQ multiplex PCR, and the TCRdb table lists in-frame clones only, not all of them. The data hold 60,000 to 70,000 clones, with around 85% observed a single time. The source material was peripheral blood. The receptors stem from an older woman with acute or convalescent COVID-19.

The chain combines TRBV29-1 with TRBJ2-1; 8 bases agree with TRBD1. The CDR3 length is 16 residues. Germline CDR1 is SQVTM and CDR2 is ANQGSEA. The junction had 8 bases not matched to a gene; V was cut back by 1 base and J by 3 bases. This CDR3 is CSVEGPTGEVYNEQFF. CDR3 in DNA: TGCAGCGTTGAAGGGCCGACAGGGGAGGTCTACAATGAGCAGTTCTTC.

The genes are TRBV29-1 and TRBJ1-1; TRBD1 aligns across 11 bases. Looked up from germline, CDR1 is SQVTM and CDR2 is ANQGSEA. V dropped 6 bases and J dropped 5; count of bases not matched to a gene: 11. The CDR3 consists of 15 residues. The chain's CDR3 is CSVDGQGAFRTEAFF. The CDR3 region has the DNA TGCAGCGTCGATGGACAGGGGGCGTTCCGGACTGAAGCTTTCTTT.

This rearrangement joins TRBV4-1 to TRBJ1-2; D call uncertain. Germline loops: CDR1 MGHRA, CDR2 YSYEKL. V lost 0 bases, J lost 7 bases, and 18 bases lay in between. The CDR3 runs to 16 residues. In nucleotides, the CDR3 is TGCGCCAGCAGCCAAGATGAGAGGGCAGGCGGTGGTGGCTACACCTTC. Protein product: CASSQDERAGGGGYTF.

This clone was observed a few times. The V gene is TRBV5-6, the J gene TRBJ2-5; 8 bases map to TRBD1. This CDR3 has 13 residues. Germline CDR1 reads SGHDT; CDR2 reads YYEEEE. V shed 4 bases and J 5 bases; nucleotides not matched to a gene: 4. The CDR3 spells CASSLRTGETQYF. The CDR3 bases are TGTGCCAGCAGCCTGCGGACAGGGGAGACCCAGTACTTC.

In its sample, this clone was seen once. This chain connects TRBV28 to TRBJ1-1; TRBD1 agrees at 10 bases. Looked up from germline, CDR1 is MDHEN and CDR2 is SYDVKM. The V segment lost 6 bases and the J segment 5 bases; nucleotides outside the gene matches: 12. The CDR3 length is 16 residues. DNA of the CDR3: TGTGCCAGCAGCGCTCTCCCGGGACAGGGGCAAACTGAAGCTTTCTTT. Translated: CASSALPGQGQTEAFF.

The chain has TRBV18 and TRBJ2-2; 7 nucleotides align to TRBD1. Germline V CDR1 and CDR2: KGHSH, LQKENI. V lost 3 bases and J lost 4; bases outside the gene matches: 5. The CDR3 length is 15 residues. The DNA for the CDR3 is TGTGCCAGCTCACCGTCGACAGGGCGCACCGGGGAGCTGTTTTTT. Protein product: CASSPSTGRTGELFF.

The V gene is TRBV5-4, the J gene TRBJ2-3, with D maybe TRBD2 (6 bases). Germline CDR1 reads SGHNT; CDR2 reads YYREEE (reference sequence). V gave up 4 bases and J gave up 4 bases, with 16 bases separating them. CDR3 length: 15 residues. Here the CDR3 reads CASSHYPEGSDTQYF. For the CDR3, the DNA is TGTGCCAGCAGCCATTACCCGGAGGGATCAGATACGCAGTATTTT.

As concerns this clone: The same CDR3 arises from other DNA sequences in this sample as well. The chain combines TRBV6-5 with TRBJ1-4, with D perhaps matching TRBD1 (6 bases). Germline CDR1 MNHEY, CDR2 SVGAGI. V gave up 6 bases and J gave up 0 bases, with 8 bases separating them. This CDR3 has 14 residues. The CDR3 sequence is CASRRTATNEKLFF. CDR3 bases: TGTGCCAGCAGGAGGACAGCAACTAATGAAAAACTGTTTTTT.

CDR3 nucleotide sequence: TGTGCCAGCAGCGTAAGCCCCACGGCTGAAGCTTTCTTT. It is translated as CASSVSPTAEAFF. The V gene is TRBV9, the J gene TRBJ1-1; D unresolved. Per the germline V gene, CDR1 is SGDLS and CDR2 is YYNGEE. Trimming stripped 1 base from V and 6 bases from J, with 10 bases between. The CDR3 sequence is 13 residues long. The entire variable domain, with the rest obtained from reference TRBV9 and TRBJ1-1, is as follows: DSGVTQTPKHLITATGQRVTLRCSPRSGDLSVYWYQQSLDQGLQFLIQYYNGEERAKGNILERFSAQQFPDLHSELNLSSLELGDSALYFCASSVSPTAEAFFGQGTRLTVV.

As DNA, the CDR3 is TGTGCCAGCAGGGACAGGGGGCTCTACGAGCAGTACTTC. This encodes CASRDRGLYEQYF. This sequence joins TRBV6-5 and TRBJ2-7; 11 bases map to TRBD1. This CDR3 contains 13 residues. With V trimmed by 6 bases and J by 3 bases, 1 base remained unmatched. Germline V gene lookup returns CDR1 MNHEY and CDR2 SVGAGI.

The chain has TRBV27 and TRBJ1-1; D remains unclear. The CDR3 spans 14 residues. The germline V gene has CDR1 MNHEY and CDR2 SMNVEV (reference sequence). V shed 3 bases and J shed 0 bases, with 8 bases lying between them. CDR3 amino acids: CASSFAGLNTEAFF. Written as DNA, the CDR3 is TGTGCCAGCAGTTTCGCAGGCTTGAACACTGAAGCTTTCTTT.

This chain joins TRBV4-2 and TRBJ2-1; TRBD2 might be the D (6 bases). The germline CDR1 and CDR2 sequences are LGHNA and YNFKEQ. V was trimmed by 0 bases and J by 4 bases, leaving 16 bases between them. The CDR3 is 17 residues long. Here the CDR3 DNA reads TGTGCCAGCAGCCAAGACGTCGGGGGATCCAAATACAATGAGCAGTTCTTC. Amino acids: CASSQDVGGSKYNEQFF.